This T cell receptor beta chain originates from a study of cytomegalovirus exposure and HLA in healthy donors. 60 Vbeta and 13 Jbeta primers were used in PCR. Repertoires were generated with immunoSEQ multiplex PCR, while TCRdb's copy carries only in-frame clones and drops some. Its clone listing holds 80,000 to 95,000 clones. Study-wide findings and caveats: The study listed approximately 160 cytomegalovirus-associated TCR beta chains. In terms of immune exposure information, only CMV serostatus was available.

Worth noting for this clone: What it binds is unknown.

This CDR3 comprises 14 residues. Trimming removed 1 base from V and 12 bases from J; junction bases left unmatched: 11. Germline V CDR1 and CDR2: MNHEY, SMNVEV (reference sequence). This clonotype was sampled from a middle-aged man in good health and CMV-seropositive. Sequenced input: PBMCs. The chain recombines TRBV27 with TRBJ2-7; 8 bases agree with TRBD2. CDR3 bases: TGTGCCAGCAGTTTATGGGGACTAGGGGAAGAGGTGTACTTC. Its translation is CASSLWGLGEEVYF.